These 25 T cell receptor beta chains came from one sample sequenced in a study of T cells after yellow fever vaccination. TCRdb fed the 5' RACE reads into MiXCR, producing one record per CDR3 protein. The sample holds a few hundred thousand distinct CDR3 sequences, around 5.2% seen once. The sample here was CD4+ T cells sorted from PBMCs, taken on the day of the yellow fever booster vaccination. The receptors here all came from a man between 18 and 29 years old who received the YFV17D yellow fever vaccine.

This clonotype was found many times. The chain combines TRBV6-2 or TRBV6-3 with TRBJ2-5, with 8 positions matching TRBD1. The CDR3 loop spans 14 amino acids. V lost 6 bases and J lost 0; bases outside the gene matches: 3. Germline-derived CDR1 and CDR2 are MNHEY and SVGEGT. CDR3 nucleotides: TGTGCCAGCAGGAGACAGGGGTACCAAGAGACCCAGTACTTC. Its protein is CASRRQGYQETQYF.

V usage is TRBV19 and J usage is TRBJ2-1, with D perhaps matching TRBD1 (5 bases). Trimming left V 6 bases short and J 7 bases short, with 16 bases between. The CDR3 has 14 amino acids. Germline V CDR1 and CDR2: LNHDA, SQIVND (reference sequence). CDR3 residues: CASSLSQGSNEQFF. DNA for the CDR3: TGTGCCAGTAGCCTATCCCAGGGATCAAATGAGCAGTTCTTC.

The genes are TRBV2 and TRBJ1-1, with a possible D match to TRBD1 (5 bases). The V gene lost 4 bases and the J gene lost 0 bases, with 9 bases spanning the gap. CDR1 SNHLY and CDR2 FYNNEI come from the germline V gene. The CDR3 extends over 14 amino acids. CDR3 in DNA: TGTGCCAGCAGTGTGACAGAAATGAACACTGAAGCTTTCTTT. It codes for CASSVTEMNTEAFF.

V gene TRBV12-2 combines with J gene TRBJ1-4. TRBV12-2 is noted as a pseudogene. The CDR3 loop spans 16 amino acids. This chain's CDR3 is CASRLDRRETNEKLFF. CDR3 bases: TGTGCAAGTCGCTTAGACAGACGTGAAACTAATGAAAAACTGTTTTTT.

This clonotype was recorded a few times. The genes are TRBV4-3 and TRBJ1-1; maybe TRBD1 (5 bases). The germline CDR1 and CDR2 sequences are LGHNA and YSLEER. Trimming cost V 3 bases and J 1 base, with 12 bases left between them. The CDR3 has 15 residues. CDR3 DNA: TGCGCCAGCAGCCAGATGACAGTGACGAACACTGAAGCTTTCTTT. Translated: CASSQMTVTNTEAFF.

V gene TRBV5-4 combines with J gene TRBJ1-1, with TRBD1 matching 7 bases. Losses at the gene ends were 3 bases for V and 0 bases for J; bases not matched to a gene: 5. CDR1 SGHNT and CDR2 YYREEE come from the germline V gene (reference sequence). The CDR3 covers 15 residues. The CDR3 protein is CASSSPTGMNTEAFF. The CDR3 region has the DNA TGTGCCAGCAGCTCGCCGACAGGGATGAACACTGAAGCTTTCTTT.

In this sample, this clonotype turned up many times. The chain employs TRBV15 and TRBJ1-2; 7 bases are shared with TRBD1. The CDR3 extends over 14 amino acids. Germline V gene sequence: CDR1 LNHNV, CDR2 YYDKDF (reference sequence). Trimming cost V 3 bases and J 5 bases; bases outside gene matches: 6. Written as DNA, the CDR3 is TGTGCCACCAGCAGGCCGGGACAGCCGTATGGCTACACCTTC. Amino acid sequence: CATSRPGQPYGYTF.

This clonotype showed up many times. The chain recombines TRBV5-4 with TRBJ1-1; D unclear. The CDR3 is made up of 15 amino acids. The V end lost 3 bases, the J end lost 1 base, and 13 bases lay between the germline ends. Per the germline V gene, CDR1 is SGHNT and CDR2 is YYREEE (reference sequence). CDR3 sequence: CASSWGSLENTEAFF. CDR3 sequence (DNA): TGTGCCAGCAGCTGGGGATCCTTGGAGAACACTGAAGCTTTCTTT.

This clonotype came up many times. The CDR3, as DNA: TGTGCCAGCATGAGGGAGGGCAGGCAAGAGCAGTACGTC. Translating gives CASMREGRQEQYV. V gene TRBV6-1 combines with J gene TRBJ2-7; 7 positions agree with TRBD2. Germline CDR1 reads MNHNS; CDR2 reads SASEGT. The CDR3 is made up of 13 amino acids. V gave up 7 bases and J gave up 7 bases; unmatched junction bases: 10.

This clonotype was seen only a few times. The chain has TRBV4-3 and TRBJ1-5, with a tentative D call TRBD1 (5 bases). The V end was cut by 0 bases, the J end by 9 bases, with 12 bases between. Germline V CDR1 and CDR2: LGHNA, YSLEER. CDR3 length equals 14 residues. CDR3 in DNA: TGCGCCAGCAGCCAAGAAAGGGGTGAGAGGCCCCAGCATTTT. It yields the protein CASSQERGERPQHF.

This chain joins TRBV6-5 and TRBJ1-1; TRBD1 is a possible D gene (6 bases). CDR3 length: 15 residues. CDR1 is MNHEY, CDR2 SVGAGI, per germline. The V and J ends lost 2 bases and 4 bases respectively, with 14 bases between them. CDR3 in amino acids: CASSYRAQGATEAFF. CDR3 nucleotides: TGTGCCAGCAGTTACAGGGCACAGGGTGCCACTGAAGCTTTCTTT.

This chain joins TRBV7-2 and TRBJ2-7; D call uncertain. V lost 1 base to trimming and J lost 2 bases, with 24 bases between them. The CDR3 loop spans 19 amino acids. The germline gives CDR1 SGHTA, CDR2 FQGNSA. The CDR3: CASSLVSTPREGRAYEQYF. CDR3 nucleotide sequence: TGTGCCAGCAGCTTAGTTTCGACACCTCGTGAAGGCCGGGCCTACGAGCAGTACTTC.

Only a few counts were recorded for this clonotype. The J gene is TRBJ1-5, the V gene TRBV18; D uncertain. V was shortened by 3 bases and J by 3 bases, with 9 bases between the two germline ends. CDR3 length equals 14 residues. Germline-derived CDR1 and CDR2 are KGHSH and LQKENI. The CDR3 is CASSPRTDNQPQHF. CDR3 DNA: TGTGCCAGCTCACCCCGGACCGACAATCAGCCCCAGCATTTT.

The chain links TRBV12-3 or TRBV12-4 to TRBJ2-2, with D possibly matching TRBD2 (6 bases). This CDR3 has 19 amino acids. Trimming took 6 bases from V and 0 from J, leaving 23 bases between them. The CDR3 protein is CASRRRQRDSDPNTGELFF. The CDR3 DNA is TGTGCCAGCAGGCGAAGACAACGGGACTCTGATCCGAACACCGGGGAGCTGTTTTTT.

This clonotype was seen repeatedly, ten times or more. This chain connects TRBV6-2 or TRBV6-3 to TRBJ2-3, with unresolved D. CDR3 length equals 15 residues. The germline V and J ends were trimmed by 2 bases and 2 bases, with 11 bases remaining between them. The germline gives CDR1 MNHEY, CDR2 SVGEGT. CDR3 bases: TGTGCCAGCAGTTACGGCGAAGTGGACACAGATACGCAGTATTTT. Translated, it gives CASSYGEVDTDTQYF.

The J gene is TRBJ2-7, the V gene TRBV11-3; a weak D match, TRBD2 (6 bases). V was shortened by 3 bases and J by 3 bases, with 18 bases between the two germline ends. CDR1 is SGHNT and CDR2 is YENEEA in the germline V gene. This CDR3 comprises 16 residues. CDR3 residues: CASSFRDSRINYEQYF. CDR3 DNA: TGTGCCAGCAGCTTTAGGGACTCGAGAATCAACTACGAGCAGTACTTC. The full variable domain, its missing parts supplied by reference TRBV11-3 and TRBJ2-7, is EAGVVQSPRYKIIEKKQPVAFWCNPISGHNTLYWYLQNLGQGPELLIRYENEEAVDDSQLPKDRFSAERLKGVDSTLKIQPAELGDSAVYLCASSFRDSRINYEQYFGPGTRLTVT.

This clonotype turned up a few times. This chain joins TRBV7-3 and TRBJ1-1; D gene unclear. This CDR3 is 13 amino acids long. V lost 4 bases to trimming and J lost 5 bases, with 11 bases between them. Germline V gene data show CDR1 as SGHTA and CDR2 as FQGTGA. The CDR3 DNA follows: TGTGCCAGCAGCTCCTTGGAAGAGACTGAAGCTTTCTTT. Residues: CASSSLEETEAFF.

V gene TRBV7-2 combines with J gene TRBJ1-1; 7 bases are shared with TRBD1. V gave up 4 bases and J gave up 1 base; unmatched junction bases: 9. Germline lookup yields CDR1 SGHTA and CDR2 FQGNSA. This CDR3 spans 16 amino acids. The CDR3 loop is CASSSNPGTANTEAFF. In DNA form, the CDR3 reads TGTGCCAGCAGCTCGAATCCCGGGACAGCGAACACTGAAGCTTTCTTT.

This clonotype was seen many times. The chain has TRBV10-3 and TRBJ1-1, with 7 bases identical to TRBD1. V dropped 2 bases and J dropped 2; count of bases not matched to a gene: 5. CDR3 length equals 15 residues. Germline-derived CDR1 and CDR2 are ENHRY and SYGVKD. This CDR3 is CAISESRGGNTEAFF. In nucleotides, the CDR3 is TGTGCCATCAGTGAGAGCAGGGGGGGAAACACTGAAGCTTTCTTT.

The V and J genes are TRBV7-9 and TRBJ2-2; no clear D gene. This CDR3 contains 14 residues. Deletions cut 5 bases from V and 4 bases from J, with 11 bases between. Germline CDR1 and CDR2: SEHNR and FQNEAQ (reference sequence). The CDR3 nucleotides read TGTGCCAGCAGCCCGATTCGGATCACCGGGGAGCTGTTTTTT. Translated, it gives CASSPIRITGELFF.

The V and J genes are TRBV18 and TRBJ1-3; D is perhaps TRBD1 (5 bases). Germline V gene sequence: CDR1 KGHSH, CDR2 LQKENI. The CDR3 spans 16 residues. The V end lost 0 bases, the J end lost 4 bases, and 13 bases lay between the germline ends. CDR3 DNA sequence: TGTGCCAGCTCACCACCCGAGGGGACCCTGGGAAACACCATATATTTT. Its protein product is CASSPPEGTLGNTIYF. Using reference TRBV18 and TRBJ1-3 for the parts outside the CDR3, the full variable domain is NAGVMQNPRHLVRRRGQEARLRCSPMKGHSHVYWYRQLPEEGLKFMVYLQKENIIDESGMPKERFSAEFPKEGPSILRIQQVVRGDSAAYFCASSPPEGTLGNTIYFGEGSWLTVV.

This chain links TRBV2 with TRBJ1-3, with D maybe TRBD1 (5 bases). CDR1 and CDR2 from the germline V gene are SNHLY and FYNNEI. V was trimmed by 8 bases and J by 4 bases, leaving 12 bases between them. There are 13 residues in the CDR3. CDR3 DNA: TGTGCCAGCGCGACAGTAGGCGGAAACACCATATATTTT. Amino acids: CASATVGGNTIYF.

This clonotype was recorded many times. The V and J genes are TRBV5-4 and TRBJ2-5, with D perhaps matching TRBD2 (5 bases). The ends were cut back, 4 bases at V and 5 bases at J, with 15 bases in the middle. This CDR3 has 14 residues. The germline V gene has CDR1 SGHNT and CDR2 YYREEE (reference sequence). The chain's CDR3 is CASSTQGSVETQYF. DNA for the CDR3: TGTGCCAGCAGCACCCAAGGGAGTGTTGAGACCCAGTACTTC.

This clonotype was seen many times. V and J are TRBV20-1 and TRBJ2-4, with D maybe TRBD2 (5 bases). The CDR3 has 17 amino acids. Trimming left V 0 bases short and J 0 bases short, with 15 bases between. Germline values: CDR1 DFQATT, CDR2 SNEGSKA (reference sequence). CDR3 amino acids: CSARDLARRIAKNIQYF. In DNA form, the CDR3 reads TGCAGTGCTAGAGACCTGGCCCGGAGGATAGCCAAAAACATTCAGTACTTC.

There are many counts of this clonotype. The gene calls are TRBV5-1 and TRBJ1-2; TRBD1 matches at 7 bases. The CDR3 loop spans 14 amino acids. Germline assignment: CDR1 SGHRS and CDR2 YFSETQ. V was clipped by 0 bases and J by 2 bases; unmatched bases: 1. DNA for the CDR3: TGCGCCAGCAGCTTGGGACAGGGAAACTATGGCTACACCTTC. Translating it yields CASSLGQGNYGYTF.